This T cell receptor (beta chain) stems from a study of T cell responses to AZD1222 COVID-19 vaccine (dated by TCRdb to 2020 to 2023). The study in broad terms: TCR sequencing covered over 230 trial participants: around 210 given two doses of AZD1222 and about 26 given two doses of MenACWY control vaccine. Trial participants were enrolled by age into subgroups of 18-55, 56-69 and 70-plus years, and about 150, 27 and 61 TCR-sequenced participants, respectively, were included in these subgroups. Broad study findings and their caveats: Participants were mostly white British and included more females than males, and it was suggested by the authors that clonal diversity may have been underestimated. The 56-69-year group was small, and its depth increase did not reach significance, likely because of low power. Because no day 14 peak-response samples were available, the repertoires could be characterized only after the peak T cell response. The vaccine-associated CD4 TCRs covered the entire spike protein, and the dominant responses fell in regions 160-218 and 743-854. Conclusions about previously exposed vaccinees were limited because only a handful of AZD1222 recipients were SARS-CoV-2 seropositive at baseline. Reportedly, close to half of the unique spike-specific TCRs recognized epitopes lying outside the regions that are mutated in the B.1.351 and B.1.1.7 variants. A significant rise in spike-specific TCR breadth and depth was observed after two AZD1222 doses relative to day 0 and relative to MenACWY recipients.

About this clone: It lacks a known antigen. No qualities accompany the bases; no much larger clone lies one base away.

The CDR3 regions of human TCRbeta chains were analyzed by immunosequencing. From the authors' description of their analysis: TCRs in the repertoires were compared against a reference library of SARS-CoV-2-specific TCRs that had been generated with the MIRA antigen-specificity platform. Breadth meant the fraction of unique TCRs that were SARS-CoV-2-associated, whereas depth meant the fraction of total T cells that were SARS-CoV-2-associated. Using the MIRA data, each spike-specific TCR was mapped to the spike region that the TCR reacts to and placed in a CD4 or CD8 class. Log10-transformed breadth and depth values were compared by one-way ANOVA with Sidak's multiple comparisons tests. In its TCRdb copy, this immuneACCESS table keeps in-frame sequences only and misses some clones. Where compared with another copy, unresolved V genes explain less than half of these, and the others have no known cause. V and J calls and clone size come straight from that table; D and trimming were deduced from the DNA. For this sample there are over 75,000 clones; roughly 85% appear just once. The top ten clones comprise more than 3% of the sample.

For this chain, trimming is 0 bases at the V end and 10 bases at the J end, and the number of junction bases without a gene match is 0. The CDR3 goes from the cysteine to the phenylalanine over 13 residues. Only the CDR3 part of the read is kept: 39 bases, read in frame from the first base. The germline V gene provides CDR1 ENHRY and CDR2 SYGVKD. The sample's time point label, in plain terms: about 28 days (+/-7) after the second vaccine dose. AZD1222 recipients given second doses at about 4 weeks or at about 12 weeks were pooled, since spike-specific TCR depth and breadth were not found to differ between the two schedules. Vaccinee samples were obtained from the UK trials COV001 and COV002, which included a single-blind randomized controlled phase 2/3 trial of AZD1222 (ChAdOx1 nCoV-19) in healthy adults. Trial participant PBMC samples were collected at day 0 and day 28 after the second dose for TCRbeta chain sequencing.

The sequence came from an adult who received the AZD1222 COVID-19 vaccine. The sequence links TRBV10-3 to TRBJ2-1, with 10 middle bases fitting TRBD2. The sample here was peripheral blood, taken 28 days after the second AZD1222 dose. The DNA sequence is given as TGTGCCATCAGTGAGTCACTAGCGGGAGAGCAGTTCTTC. Translated, this is CAISESLAGEQFF.